This T cell receptor beta chain was recovered during a study of cytomegalovirus exposure and HLA in healthy donors. This CDR3 region has 15 residues. CDR1 is SGHRS, CDR2 YFSETQ, per germline. The V and J ends lost 2 bases and 2 bases, in that order; junction bases with no gene match: 6. Primers included in the PCR were 60 Vbeta and 13 Jbeta primers. The table came from immunoSEQ multiplex PCR; TCRdb's copy has only in-frame clones and leaves some out. The table shows about 150,000 clones, with 60% to 85% occurring only once. The sequenced sample was PBMCs. The rearrangement links TRBV5-1 to TRBJ2-7; 8 bases align to TRBD1. This clonotype originated in a man aged 50-59 years in good health and CMV-seropositive. CDR3 region: CASSFGTGRPYEQYF. In nucleotides, the CDR3 is TGCGCCAGCAGCTTCGGGACAGGTCGGCCCTACGAGCAGTACTTC. Drawing the rest from reference TRBV5-1 and TRBJ2-7, the complete variable domain is KAGVTQTPRYLIKTRGQQVTLSCSPISGHRSVSWYQQTPGQGLQFLFEYFSETQRNKGNFPGRFSGRQFSNSRSEMNVSTLELGDSALYLCASSFGTGRPYEQYFGPGTRLTVT.